This T cell receptor (beta chain) is drawn from a study of blood T cell repertoires in COVID-19. Study-level background: Sites in the United States, Italy and Spain provided acute and convalescent COVID-19 samples.

How the authors handled the data: Quantification of nucleated cells was approximated via reference gene primer amplification. Some clones are missing from TCRdb's copy, which holds only in-frame ones; the method was immunoSEQ multiplex PCR. V and J calls and clone size are given by that table; D and trimming were obtained from the DNA. The table includes hundreds of thousands of clones, more than 85% detected once. The CDR3 sequence is 14 residues long. Per the germline V gene, CDR1 is SGDLS and CDR2 is YYNGEE. V was clipped by 0 bases and J by 3 bases, with 9 bases between them. The TCR originated in a man between 60 and 70 years old with COVID-19, enrolled during active disease. Sequencing was carried out using peripheral blood. The chain uses TRBV9 and TRBJ1-1; D perhaps matches TRBD1 (5 bases). The DNA for the CDR3 is TGTGCCAGCAGCGTAGGGCAGGGCCACACTGAAGCTTTCTTT. Amino acids: CASSVGQGHTEAFF.